This T cell receptor beta chain stems from a study of blood T cell repertoires in COVID-19. Study context: Acute and convalescent COVID-19 specimens originated in the United States, Italy and Spain. PBMCs, B-cell-depleted T cells, or T cells were the source of the cDNA or gDNA that made up the material.

Per the germline V gene, CDR1 is MGHDK and CDR2 is SYGVNS. V was clipped by 4 bases and J by 3 bases; unmatched bases: 3. This CDR3 is 15 amino acids long. Per the original data handling: The authors estimated nucleated cell counts from reference gene primer amplification. TCRdb keeps only in-frame clones here, not all; method: immunoSEQ multiplex PCR. The V and J calls and clone size were taken over from that table, and D and trimming were inferred from the DNA. The sample contains more than 130,000 clones, roughly 90% of which appear only once. The source of this sequence is a man in his forties or fifties with active or convalescent COVID-19. The chain links TRBV25-1 to TRBJ1-4; 9 bases agree with TRBD1. What was sequenced was peripheral blood. The CDR3 region is CASSVGQGPNEKLFF. CDR3 sequence (DNA): TGTGCCAGCAGTGTGGGACAGGGTCCTAATGAAAAACTGTTTTTT.